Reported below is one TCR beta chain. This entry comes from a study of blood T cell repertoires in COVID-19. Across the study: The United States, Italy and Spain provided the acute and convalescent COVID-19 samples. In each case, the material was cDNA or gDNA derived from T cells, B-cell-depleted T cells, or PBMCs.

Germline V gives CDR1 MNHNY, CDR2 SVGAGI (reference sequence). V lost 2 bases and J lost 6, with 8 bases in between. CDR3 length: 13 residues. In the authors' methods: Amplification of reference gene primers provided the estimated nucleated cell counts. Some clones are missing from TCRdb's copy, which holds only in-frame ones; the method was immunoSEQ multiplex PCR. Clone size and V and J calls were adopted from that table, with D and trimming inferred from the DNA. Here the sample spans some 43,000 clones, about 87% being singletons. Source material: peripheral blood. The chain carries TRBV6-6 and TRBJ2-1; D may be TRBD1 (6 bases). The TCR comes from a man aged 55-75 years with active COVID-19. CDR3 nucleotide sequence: TGTGCCAGCAGTTACACCAGGGGCAATGAGCAGTTCTTC. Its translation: CASSYTRGNEQFF.